Listed below are T cell receptor beta chains from one sample, sequenced in a study of PD-1 blockade in classical Hodgkin lymphoma. Assay used: immunoSEQ multiplex PCR; TCRdb lists only in-frame clones, some missing. The sample lists about 26,000 clones, around 67% occurring once. This specimen consisted of peripheral blood mononuclear cells (PBMCs), obtained before the second cycle of nivolumab. These receptors came from a human donor with classical Hodgkin lymphoma. Both conserved end residues are trimmed from each CDR3.

J	V	CDR3
TRBJ1-1	TRBV18	ASSPVGQGGTEAF
TRBJ1-4	TRBV18	ASSPGTAEKLF
TRBJ1-1	TRBV28	ASSFQRAEAF
TRBJ2-7	TRBV28	ASSSTGYEQY
TRBJ1-1	TRBV6-5	ASSYSMGGHSTEAF
TRBJ1-2	TRBV15	ATRTGDRGFGYT
TRBJ2-5	TRBV6-5	ASVDSGQETQY
TRBJ2-5	TRBV27	ASSLVPSGVQEAQY
TRBJ1-3	TRBV18	ASSPRQDDSGNTIY
TRBJ1-5	TRBV28	ASSPTMGGGQPQH
TRBJ2-7	TRBV5-1	ASSFPAGGIYEQY
TRBJ2-3	TRBV5-1	ASSLATSGRTDTQY
TRBJ2-4	TRBV2	ASSERTQLAGGKLAKNIQY
TRBJ1-5	TRBV7-2	ASSLGGLFYQPQH
TRBJ2-5	TRBV19	ASKRGGKETQY
TRBJ1-6	TRBV9	ASSVDGQNSPLH
TRBJ1-1	TRBV30	AWRDRAPYEAF
TRBJ1-6	TRBV14	ASSPGGDWTSPLH
TRBJ2-3	TRBV27	ASAGTFLADTQY
TRBJ2-7	TRBV28	ASSLWPSGTGASYEQY
TRBJ1-4	TRBV30	ASTGGLLNEKLF
TRBJ1-6	TRBV19	ASSAPGRTNSPLH
TRBJ1-6	TRBV6-1	ASSEYYSPGSPLH
TRBJ1-6	TRBV10-2	ASKGRGSNSPLH
TRBJ2-1	TRBV7-3	ASSDVGGYEQF
TRBJ2-3	TRBV30	AWSVRPTDTQY